The sequence of this T cell receptor beta chain was determined in a study of cytomegalovirus exposure and HLA in healthy donors. Study overall: When 350 to 500 donors were genotyped, just over 80% of them were found to fall in the Caucasian-associated ancestry cluster.

In regard to this clone: Antigen unknown.

CDR3 length: 16 residues. Germline V gene data show CDR1 as SGHTS and CDR2 as YDEGEE. V lost 4 bases, J lost 4 bases, and 6 bases stayed unmatched. Whole-study results and caveats: Among immune exposure information, only CMV serostatus was available. Specific recognition of CMV antigens was confirmed in vitro for a few chains (all CMV-associated). Per published reports, the classifier diagnosed cytomegalovirus status with high specificity and sensitivity.

Vbeta (60) and Jbeta (13) primers were used in the PCR. Measured with immunoSEQ multiplex PCR; TCRdb has only the in-frame clones, and not every one. The profile covers approximately 190,000 clones, with about 90% appearing a single time and approximately 0.98% taken by the ten largest. Specimen: PBMCs. This TCR was recovered from a boy between 2 and 10 years old in good health and CMV-seronegative. This chain uses TRBV5-8 with TRBJ2-2; 11 bases line up with TRBD2. Here the CDR3 reads CASSALAGGGTGELFF. CDR3 in DNA: TGTGCCAGCAGCGCCTTAGCGGGAGGGGGCACCGGGGAGCTGTTTTTT.